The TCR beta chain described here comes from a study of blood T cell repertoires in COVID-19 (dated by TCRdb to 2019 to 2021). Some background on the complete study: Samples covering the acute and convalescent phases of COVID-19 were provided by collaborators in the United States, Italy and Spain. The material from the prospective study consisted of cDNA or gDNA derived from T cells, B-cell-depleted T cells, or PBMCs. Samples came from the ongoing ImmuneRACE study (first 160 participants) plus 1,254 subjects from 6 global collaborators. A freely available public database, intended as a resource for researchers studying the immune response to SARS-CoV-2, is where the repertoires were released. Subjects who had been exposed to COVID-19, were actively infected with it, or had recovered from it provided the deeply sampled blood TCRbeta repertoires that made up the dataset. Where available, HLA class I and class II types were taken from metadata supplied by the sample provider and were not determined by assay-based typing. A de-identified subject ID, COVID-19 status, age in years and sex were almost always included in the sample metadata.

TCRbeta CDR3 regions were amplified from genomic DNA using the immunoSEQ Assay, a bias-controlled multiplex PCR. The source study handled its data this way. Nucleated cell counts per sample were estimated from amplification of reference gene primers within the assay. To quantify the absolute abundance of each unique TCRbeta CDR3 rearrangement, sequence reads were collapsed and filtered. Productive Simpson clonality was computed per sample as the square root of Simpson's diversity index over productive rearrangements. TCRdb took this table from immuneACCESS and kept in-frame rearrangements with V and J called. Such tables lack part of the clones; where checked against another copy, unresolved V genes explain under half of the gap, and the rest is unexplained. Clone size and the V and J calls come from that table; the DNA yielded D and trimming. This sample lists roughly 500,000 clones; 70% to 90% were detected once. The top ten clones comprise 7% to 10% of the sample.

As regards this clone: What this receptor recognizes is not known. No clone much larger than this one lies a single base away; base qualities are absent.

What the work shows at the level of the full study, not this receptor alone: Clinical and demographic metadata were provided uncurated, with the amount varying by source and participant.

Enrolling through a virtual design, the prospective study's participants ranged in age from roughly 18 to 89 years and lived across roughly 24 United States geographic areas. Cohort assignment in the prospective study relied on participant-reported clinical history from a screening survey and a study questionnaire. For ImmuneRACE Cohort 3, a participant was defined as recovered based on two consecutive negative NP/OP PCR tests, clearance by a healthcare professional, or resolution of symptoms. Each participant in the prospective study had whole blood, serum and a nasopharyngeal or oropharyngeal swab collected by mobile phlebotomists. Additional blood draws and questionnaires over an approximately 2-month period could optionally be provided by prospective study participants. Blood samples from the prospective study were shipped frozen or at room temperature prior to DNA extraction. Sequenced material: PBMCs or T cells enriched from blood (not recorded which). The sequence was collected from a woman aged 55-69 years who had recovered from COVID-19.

The CDR3 amino acid sequence is: CASSPTGTPSSYNSPLHF. Here is the DNA: TGCGCCAGCAGCCCTACTGGGACACCGAGCTCCTATAATTCACCCCTCCACTTT. Rearrangement joined TRBV5-1 to TRBJ1-6, with TRBD1 as a weak D call on 6 bases. The CDR3, from cysteine to phenylalanine, totals 18 residues. Only the CDR3 DNA stays, 54 bases, in frame from base 1. From the germline V gene, CDR1 is SGHRS and CDR2 is YFSETQ. Trimming removed 4 bases from V and 0 bases from J, leaving 17 bases between the germline ends.